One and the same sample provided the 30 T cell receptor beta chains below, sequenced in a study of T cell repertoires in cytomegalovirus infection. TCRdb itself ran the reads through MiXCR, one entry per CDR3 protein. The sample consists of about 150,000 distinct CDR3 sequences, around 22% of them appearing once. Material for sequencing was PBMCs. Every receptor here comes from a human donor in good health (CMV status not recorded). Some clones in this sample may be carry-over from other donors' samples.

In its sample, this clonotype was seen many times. The CDR3 nucleotides read TGTGCCAGCAGTCTCGGGGGGGCCGGTGGGACCCAGTACTTC. Translated, it gives CASSLGGAGGTQYF. The chain employs TRBV28 and TRBJ2-5, with 8 bases lining up with TRBD2. The V gene's germline CDR1 is MDHEN and CDR2 SYDVKM. The CDR3 runs to 14 residues. V lost 5 bases and J lost 7; bases outside the gene matches: 9.

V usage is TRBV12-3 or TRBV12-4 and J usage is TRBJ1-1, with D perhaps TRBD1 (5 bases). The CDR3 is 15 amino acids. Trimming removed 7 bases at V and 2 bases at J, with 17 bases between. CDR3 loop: CASTTGRGINTEAFF. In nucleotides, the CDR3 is TGTGCCAGCACCACGGGACGGGGGATAAACACTGAAGCTTTCTTT.

CDR3 amino acids: CASSYEGRPTSGNTIYF. In DNA, the CDR3 is TGTGCCAGCAGTTACGAGGGACGTCCGACCTCTGGAAACACCATATATTTT. The rearrangement uses TRBV6-6 and TRBJ1-3; the D gene is possibly TRBD1 (5 bases). V lost 2 bases to trimming and J lost 0 bases, with 14 bases between them. The germline V gene has CDR1 MNHNY and CDR2 SVGAGI (reference sequence). There are 17 residues in the CDR3.

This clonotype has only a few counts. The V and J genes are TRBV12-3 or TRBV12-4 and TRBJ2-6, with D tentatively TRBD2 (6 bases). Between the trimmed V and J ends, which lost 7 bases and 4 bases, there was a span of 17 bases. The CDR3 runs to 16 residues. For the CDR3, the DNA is TGTGCCAGCACCCTTCTAGCGAATCAAGGGGCCAACGTCCTGACTTTC. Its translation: CASTLLANQGANVLTF.

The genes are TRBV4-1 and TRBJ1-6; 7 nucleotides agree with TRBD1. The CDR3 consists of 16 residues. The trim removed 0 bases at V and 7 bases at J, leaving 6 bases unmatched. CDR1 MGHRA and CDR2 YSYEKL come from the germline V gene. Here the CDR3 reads CASSQELGTVNSPLHF. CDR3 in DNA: TGCGCCAGCAGCCAAGAATTGGGGACAGTGAATTCACCCCTCCACTTT.

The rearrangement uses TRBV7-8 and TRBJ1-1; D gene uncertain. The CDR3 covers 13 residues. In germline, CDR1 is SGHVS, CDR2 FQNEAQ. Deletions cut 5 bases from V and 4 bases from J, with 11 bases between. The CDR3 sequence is CASSPRTRTEAFF. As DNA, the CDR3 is TGTGCCAGCAGCCCTAGGACGCGCACTGAAGCTTTCTTT.

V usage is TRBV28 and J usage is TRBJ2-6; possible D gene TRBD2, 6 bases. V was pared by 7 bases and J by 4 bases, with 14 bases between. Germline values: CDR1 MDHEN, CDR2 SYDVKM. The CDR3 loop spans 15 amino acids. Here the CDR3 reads CASNRGGNGANVLTF. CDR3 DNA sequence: TGTGCCAGCAACCGTGGAGGGAACGGGGCCAACGTCCTGACTTTC.

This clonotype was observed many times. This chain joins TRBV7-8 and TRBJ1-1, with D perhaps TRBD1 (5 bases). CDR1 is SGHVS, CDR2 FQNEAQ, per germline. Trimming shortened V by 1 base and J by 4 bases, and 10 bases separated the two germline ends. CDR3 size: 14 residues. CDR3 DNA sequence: TGTGCCAGCAGCTTAGGAACAGGTTTCACTGAAGCTTTCTTT. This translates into CASSLGTGFTEAFF.

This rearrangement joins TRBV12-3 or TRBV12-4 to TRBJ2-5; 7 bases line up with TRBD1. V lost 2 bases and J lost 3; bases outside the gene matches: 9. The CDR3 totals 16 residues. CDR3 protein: CASSLTKTGREETQYF. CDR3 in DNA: TGTGCCAGCAGTTTAACAAAGACAGGGAGAGAAGAGACCCAGTACTTC.

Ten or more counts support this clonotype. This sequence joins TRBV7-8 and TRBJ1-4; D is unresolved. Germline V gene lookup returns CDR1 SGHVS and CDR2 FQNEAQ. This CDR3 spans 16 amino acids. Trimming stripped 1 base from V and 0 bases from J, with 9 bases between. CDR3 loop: CASSLGSGATNEKLFF. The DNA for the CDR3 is TGTGCCAGCAGCTTAGGCTCGGGCGCAACTAATGAAAAACTGTTTTTT.

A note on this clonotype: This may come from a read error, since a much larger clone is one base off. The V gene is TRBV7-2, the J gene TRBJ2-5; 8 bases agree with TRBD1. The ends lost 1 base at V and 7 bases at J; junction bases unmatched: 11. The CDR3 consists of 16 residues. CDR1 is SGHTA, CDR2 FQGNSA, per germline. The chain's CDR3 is CASSLESDRAMGTQYF. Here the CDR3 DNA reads TGTGCCAGCAGCTTAGAGTCGGACAGGGCGATGGGGACCCAGTACTTC. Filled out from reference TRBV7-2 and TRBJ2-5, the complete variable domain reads GAGVSQSPSNKVTEKGKDVELRCDPISGHTALYWYRQSLGQGLEFLIYFQGNSAPDKSGLPSDRFSAERTGGSVSTLTIQRTQQEDSAVYLCASSLESDRAMGTQYFGPGTRLLVL.

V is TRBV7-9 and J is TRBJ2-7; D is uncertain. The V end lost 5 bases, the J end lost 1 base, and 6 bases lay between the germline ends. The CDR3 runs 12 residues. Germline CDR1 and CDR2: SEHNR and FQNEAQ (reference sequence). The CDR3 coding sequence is TGTGCCAGCAGCAAAGGTTCCTACGAGCAGTACTTC. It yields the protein CASSKGSYEQYF.

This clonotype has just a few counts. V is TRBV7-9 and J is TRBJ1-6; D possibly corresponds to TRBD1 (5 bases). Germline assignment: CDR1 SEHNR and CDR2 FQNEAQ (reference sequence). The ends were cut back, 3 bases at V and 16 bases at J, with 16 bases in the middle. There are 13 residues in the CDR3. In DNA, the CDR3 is TGTGCCAGCAGCTTGGCCCTTGGACATTCACTCCACTTT. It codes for CASSLALGHSLHF. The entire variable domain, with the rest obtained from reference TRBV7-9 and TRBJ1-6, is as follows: DTGVSQNPRHKITKRGQNVTFRCDPISEHNRLYWYRQTLGQGPEFLTYFQNEAQLEKSRLLSDRFSAERPKGSFSTLEIQRTEQGDSAMYLCASSLALGHSLHFGNGTRLTVT.

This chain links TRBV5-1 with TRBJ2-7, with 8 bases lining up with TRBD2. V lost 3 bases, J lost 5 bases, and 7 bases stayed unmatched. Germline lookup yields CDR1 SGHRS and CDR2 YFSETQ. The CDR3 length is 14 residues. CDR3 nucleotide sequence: TGCGCCAGCAGCTCAGTAGCGGGACTCGACGAGCAGTACTTC. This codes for CASSSVAGLDEQYF.

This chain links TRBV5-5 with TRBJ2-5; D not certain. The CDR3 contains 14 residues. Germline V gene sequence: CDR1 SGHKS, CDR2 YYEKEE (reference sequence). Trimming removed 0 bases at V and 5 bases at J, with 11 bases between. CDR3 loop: CASSLDDLRETQYF. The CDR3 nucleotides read TGTGCCAGCAGCTTGGATGACCTAAGGGAGACCCAGTACTTC. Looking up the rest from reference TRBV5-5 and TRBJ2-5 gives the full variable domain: DAGVTQSPTHLIKTRGQQVTLRCSPISGHKSVSWYQQVLGQGPQFIFQYYEKEERGRGNFPDRFSARQFPNYSSELNVNALLLGDSALYLCASSLDDLRETQYFGPGTRLLVL.

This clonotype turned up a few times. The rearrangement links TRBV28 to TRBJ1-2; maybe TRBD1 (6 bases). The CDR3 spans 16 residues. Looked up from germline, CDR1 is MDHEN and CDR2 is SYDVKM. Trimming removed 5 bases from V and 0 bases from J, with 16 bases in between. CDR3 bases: TGTGCCAGCAGTCCCCAGGGGACTGGCTCTAACTATGGCTACACCTTC. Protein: CASSPQGTGSNYGYTF.

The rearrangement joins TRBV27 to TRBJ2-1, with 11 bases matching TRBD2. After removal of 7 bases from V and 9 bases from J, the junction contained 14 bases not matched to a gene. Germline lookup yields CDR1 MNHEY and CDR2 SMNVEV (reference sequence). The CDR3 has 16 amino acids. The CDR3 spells CASMSHSGRAYGEQFF. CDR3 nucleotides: TGTGCCAGCATGTCGCATAGCGGGAGGGCTTATGGTGAGCAGTTCTTC.

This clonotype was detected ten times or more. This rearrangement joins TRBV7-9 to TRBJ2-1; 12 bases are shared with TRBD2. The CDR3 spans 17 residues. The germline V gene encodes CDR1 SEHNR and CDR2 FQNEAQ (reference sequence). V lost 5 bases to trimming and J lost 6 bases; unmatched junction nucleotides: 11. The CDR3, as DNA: TGTGCCAGCAGCCGAATGAGCTCTAGCGGGGGGGCCAATGAGCAGTTCTTC. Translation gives CASSRMSSSGGANEQFF.

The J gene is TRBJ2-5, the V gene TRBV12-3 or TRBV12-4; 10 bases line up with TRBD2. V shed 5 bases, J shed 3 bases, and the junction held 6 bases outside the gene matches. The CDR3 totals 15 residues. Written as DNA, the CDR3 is TGTGCCAGCAGTCCAGCGGGAGGGCTTAAAGAGACCCAGTACTTC. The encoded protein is CASSPAGGLKETQYF.

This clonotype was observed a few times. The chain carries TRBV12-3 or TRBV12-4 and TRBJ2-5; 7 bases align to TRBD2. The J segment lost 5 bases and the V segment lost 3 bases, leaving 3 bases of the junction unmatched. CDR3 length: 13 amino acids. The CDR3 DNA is TGTGCCAGCAGTTTGATGGGAGGGGAGACCCAGTACTTC. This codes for CASSLMGGETQYF.

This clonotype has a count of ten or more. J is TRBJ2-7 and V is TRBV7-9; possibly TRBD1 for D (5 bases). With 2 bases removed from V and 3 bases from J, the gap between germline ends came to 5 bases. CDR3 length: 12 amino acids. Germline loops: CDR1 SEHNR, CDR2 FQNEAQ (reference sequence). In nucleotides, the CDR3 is TGTGCCAGCAGCTTACAGGGCTACGAGCAGTACTTC. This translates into CASSLQGYEQYF.

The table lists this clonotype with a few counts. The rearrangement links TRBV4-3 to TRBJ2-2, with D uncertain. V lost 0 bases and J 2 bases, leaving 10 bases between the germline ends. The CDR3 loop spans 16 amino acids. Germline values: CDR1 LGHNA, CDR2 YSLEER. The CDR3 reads CASSQDEETNTGELFF. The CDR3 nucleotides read TGCGCCAGCAGCCAAGATGAGGAGACCAACACCGGGGAGCTGTTTTTT.

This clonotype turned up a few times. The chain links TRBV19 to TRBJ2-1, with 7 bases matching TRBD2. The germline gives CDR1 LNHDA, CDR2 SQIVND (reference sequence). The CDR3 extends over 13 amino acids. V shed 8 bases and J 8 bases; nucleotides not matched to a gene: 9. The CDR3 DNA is TGTGCCAGTGGCGGGAGAATTGGTTATGAGCAGTTCTTC. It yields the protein CASGGRIGYEQFF.

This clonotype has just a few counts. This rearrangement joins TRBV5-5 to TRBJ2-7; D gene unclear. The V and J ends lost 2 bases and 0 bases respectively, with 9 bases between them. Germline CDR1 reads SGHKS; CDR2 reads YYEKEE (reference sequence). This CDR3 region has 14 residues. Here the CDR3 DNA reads TGTGCCAGCAGCTTTTCAATGACCTCCTACGAGCAGTACTTC. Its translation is CASSFSMTSYEQYF.

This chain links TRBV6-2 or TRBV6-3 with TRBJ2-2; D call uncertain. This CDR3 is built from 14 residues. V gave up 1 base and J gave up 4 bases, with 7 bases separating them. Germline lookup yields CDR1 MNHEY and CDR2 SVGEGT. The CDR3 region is CASSYLATTGELFF. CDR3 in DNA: TGTGCCAGCAGTTACTTGGCGACCACCGGGGAGCTGTTTTTT.

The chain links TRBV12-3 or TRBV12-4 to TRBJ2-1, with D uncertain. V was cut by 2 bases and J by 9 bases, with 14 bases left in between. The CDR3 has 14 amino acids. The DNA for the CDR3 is TGTGCCAGCAGTTTAATACCCCCGTCAGGTGAGCAGTTCTTC. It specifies CASSLIPPSGEQFF.

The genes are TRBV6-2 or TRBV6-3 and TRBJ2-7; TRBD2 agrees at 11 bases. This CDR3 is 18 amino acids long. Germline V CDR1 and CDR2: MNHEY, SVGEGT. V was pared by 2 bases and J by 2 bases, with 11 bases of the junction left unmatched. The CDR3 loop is CASSYPLAGGGVPYEQYF. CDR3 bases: TGTGCCAGCAGTTACCCCCTAGCGGGAGGCGGTGTACCCTACGAGCAGTACTTC.

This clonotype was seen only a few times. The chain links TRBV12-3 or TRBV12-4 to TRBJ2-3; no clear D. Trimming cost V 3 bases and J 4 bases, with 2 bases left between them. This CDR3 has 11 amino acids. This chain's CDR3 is CASSFPDTQYF. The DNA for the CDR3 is TGTGCCAGCAGTTTCCCAGATACGCAGTATTTT.

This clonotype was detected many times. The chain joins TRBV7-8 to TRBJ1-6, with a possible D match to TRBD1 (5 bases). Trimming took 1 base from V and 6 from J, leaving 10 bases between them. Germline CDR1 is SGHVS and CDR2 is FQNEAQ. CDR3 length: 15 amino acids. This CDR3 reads CASSLDRKFNSPLHF. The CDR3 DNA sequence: TGTGCCAGCAGCTTAGACAGGAAATTTAATTCACCCCTCCACTTT.

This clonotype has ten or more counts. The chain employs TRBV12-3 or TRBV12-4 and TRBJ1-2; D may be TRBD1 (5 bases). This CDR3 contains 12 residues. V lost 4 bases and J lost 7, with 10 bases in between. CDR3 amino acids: CASSWGTSGYTF. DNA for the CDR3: TGTGCCAGCAGTTGGGGGACCTCTGGCTACACCTTC.